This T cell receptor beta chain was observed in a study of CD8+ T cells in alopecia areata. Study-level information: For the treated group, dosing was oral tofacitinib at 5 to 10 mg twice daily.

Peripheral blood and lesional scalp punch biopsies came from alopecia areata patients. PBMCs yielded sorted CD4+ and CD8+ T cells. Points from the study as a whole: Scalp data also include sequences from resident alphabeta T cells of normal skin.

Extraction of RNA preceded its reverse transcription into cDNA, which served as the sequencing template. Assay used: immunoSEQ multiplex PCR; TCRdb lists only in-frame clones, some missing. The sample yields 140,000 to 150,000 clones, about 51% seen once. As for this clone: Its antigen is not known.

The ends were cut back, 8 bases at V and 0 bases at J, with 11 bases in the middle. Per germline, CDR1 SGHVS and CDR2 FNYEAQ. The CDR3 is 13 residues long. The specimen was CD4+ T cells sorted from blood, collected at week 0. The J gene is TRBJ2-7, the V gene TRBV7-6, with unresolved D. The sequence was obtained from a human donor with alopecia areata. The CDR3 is CASGRATSYEQYF. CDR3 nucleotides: TGTGCCAGCGGTCGGGCGACCTCCTACGAGCAGTACTTC.